These 18 T cell receptor beta chains came from one sample sequenced in a study of T cells in Graves' hyperthyroidism and ophthalmopathy. Amplification yielded TCR beta CDR3 regions, with RNA transcripts as the source. The study used the HTBI primer set for a first-round RT-PCR of the TCR CDR3. Each CDR3 protein gets one entry after TCRdb re-called the multiplex PCR reads with MiXCR. The data contain about 560,000 distinct CDR3 sequences, 46% of them singletons. Material: peripheral blood or thyroid tissue (not recorded which). The receptors were gathered from a woman between 18 and 30 years old with Graves' hyperthyroidism.

This clonotype was recorded at least ten times. The V and J genes are TRBV2 and TRBJ1-2; D remains ambiguous. V was cut by 0 bases and J by 6 bases, with 11 bases left in between. The germline CDR1 and CDR2 sequences are SNHLY and FYNNEI. The CDR3 is 14 residues long. Here the CDR3 reads CASSEALRSNGYTF. Written as DNA, the CDR3 is TGTGCCAGCAGTGAAGCGCTTCGGAGTAATGGCTACACCTTC.

This clonotype has just one count. V and J are TRBV2 and TRBJ1-2; possible D gene TRBD1, 5 bases. The CDR3 covers 13 residues. Germline CDR1 reads SNHLY; CDR2 reads FYNNEI. Trimming took 6 bases from V and 6 from J, leaving 14 bases between them. CDR3 amino acids: CASSLEQDHGYTF. In DNA, the CDR3 is TGTGCCAGCAGCTTGGAACAGGACCATGGCTACACCTTC.

This sequence joins TRBV5-6 and TRBJ2-5; TRBD2 agrees at 14 bases. CDR3 length: 18 residues. V gave up 9 bases and J gave up 2 bases; unmatched junction bases: 15. CDR1 is SGHDT and CDR2 is YYEEEE in the germline V gene. The CDR3 DNA reads as TGTGCCACCGAGACGGGGGGACTAGCGGGAGAGGGGCAAGAGACCCAGTACTTC. Translated: CATETGGLAGEGQETQYF.

This clonotype turned up a few times. The chain carries TRBV11-2 and TRBJ2-7; no clear D gene. This CDR3 comprises 12 residues. Looked up from germline, CDR1 is SGHAT and CDR2 is FQNNGV. The V gene lost 3 bases and the J gene lost 3 bases, with 6 bases spanning the gap. The CDR3 DNA reads as TGTGCCAGCAGCTTCAATTACTACGAGCAGTACTTC. It is translated as CASSFNYYEQYF.

Ten or more counts support this clonotype. J is TRBJ1-5 and V is TRBV2; 12 bases align to TRBD1. Germline CDR1 and CDR2: SNHLY and FYNNEI. There are 15 residues in the CDR3. Trimming cost V 4 bases and J 6 bases; bases outside gene matches: 4. The CDR3 region is CASSVRDRGPQPQHF. CDR3 nucleotides: TGTGCCAGCAGTGTCCGGGACAGGGGGCCTCAGCCCCAGCATTTT.

The table lists this clonotype with a few counts. V and J are TRBV24-1 and TRBJ2-1; the D gene is possibly TRBD1 (6 bases). Trimming shortened V by 3 bases and J by 10 bases, and 18 bases separated the two germline ends. CDR3 length: 15 amino acids. Germline CDR1 and CDR2: KGHDR and SFDVKD. CDR3 residues: CATSDRTVLTWEQFF. CDR3 nucleotide sequence: TGTGCCACCAGTGATAGGACAGTTCTTACATGGGAGCAGTTCTTC.

The chain links TRBV20-1 to TRBJ1-4; TRBD1 aligns across 10 bases. CDR3 size: 14 residues. After removal of 1 base from V and 7 bases from J, the junction contained 3 bases not matched to a gene. Germline V gene data show CDR1 as DFQATT and CDR2 as SNEGSKA (reference sequence). CDR3 sequence reads: CSARVWDRGEKLFF. The CDR3 DNA reads TGCAGTGCTAGAGTTTGGGACAGGGGTGAAAAACTGTTTTTT.

This clonotype was observed many times. The chain joins TRBV7-8 to TRBJ1-4, with TRBD1 matching 10 bases. Germline V gene lookup returns CDR1 SGHVS and CDR2 FQNEAQ. CDR3 length: 12 residues. With V trimmed by 1 base and J by 13 bases, 0 bases remained unmatched. The DNA of the CDR3 is TGTGCCAGCAGCTTAGGGACAGGGGGACTGTTTTTT. Its protein is CASSLGTGGLFF.

V usage is TRBV20-1 and J usage is TRBJ1-4, with a weak D call TRBD1 (5 bases). Trimming shortened V by 6 bases and J by 5 bases, and 16 bases separated the two germline ends. The V gene's germline CDR1 is DFQATT and CDR2 SNEGSKA (reference sequence). This CDR3 comprises 14 residues. CDR3 residues: CSARGSGTNEKLFF. CDR3 coding DNA: TGCAGTGCAAGGGGTTCGGGGACGAATGAAAAACTGTTTTTT.

This clonotype was seen more than once but under ten times. J is TRBJ1-2 and V is TRBV12-3 or TRBV12-4; D is undetermined. CDR3 length: 12 residues. Between the trimmed V and J ends, which lost 3 bases and 6 bases, there was a span of 8 bases. CDR3 DNA sequence: TGTGCCAGCAGTTTTGGTCAGGATGGCTACACCTTC. Translation gives CASSFGQDGYTF.

The V gene is TRBV25-1, the J gene TRBJ1-1; the D is unclear. Trimming removed 7 bases from V and 1 base from J, with 10 bases in between. This CDR3 comprises 13 residues. CDR1 MGHDK and CDR2 SYGVNS come from the germline V gene. In DNA, the CDR3 is TGTGCCAGCAACCTACAGAAGAACACTGAAGCTTTCTTT. Its protein is CASNLQKNTEAFF.

Concerning this clonotype itself: No DNA is shown, since the ends of the CDR3 on it are uncertain; the CDR3 is the one TCRdb lists. The chain employs TRBV12-3 or TRBV12-4 and TRBJ1-5. The CDR3 is 12 amino acids in total, end residues counted. CDR3 region: CASSLLSGPQHF.

Remarks on this clonotype: The junction shows a germline mismatch at one end, possibly a read error. The V and J genes are TRBV14 and TRBJ1-2, with 10 bases identical to TRBD1. The V gene's germline CDR1 is SGHDN and CDR2 FVKESK. The CDR3 runs 13 residues. CDR3 sequence: CASSQRDRGFTFF. As DNA, the CDR3 is TGTGCCAGCAGCCAAAGGGACAGGGGATTTACCTTCTTC.

This chain connects TRBV19 to TRBJ2-6; D not certain. The germline V and J ends were trimmed by 7 bases and 1 base, with 8 bases remaining between them. The CDR3 runs 14 residues. Germline assignment: CDR1 LNHDA and CDR2 SQIVND (reference sequence). DNA of the CDR3: TGTGCCAGTAAAAAGGGTTCTGGGGCCAACGTCCTGACTTTC. Translating gives CASKKGSGANVLTF.

This chain joins TRBV19 and TRBJ1-5; the match to TRBD1 covers 7 bases. CDR1 and CDR2 from the germline V gene are LNHDA and SQIVND (reference sequence). V was clipped by 6 bases and J by 0 bases; unmatched bases: 5. The CDR3 runs 15 residues. The CDR3 sequence is CASSDRADSNQPQHF. The CDR3 DNA reads TGTGCCAGTAGCGACAGGGCCGATAGCAATCAGCCCCAGCATTTT.

This clonotype turned up a few times. The rearrangement uses TRBV25-1 and TRBJ1-2, with D uncertain. Germline values: CDR1 MGHDK, CDR2 SYGVNS. Trimming left V 6 bases short and J 8 bases short, with 16 bases between. This CDR3 comprises 13 residues. The CDR3 loop is CASSLRGGVGYTF. The CDR3 bases are TGTGCCAGCAGCCTCCGGGGTGGGGTGGGCTACACCTTC.

This clonotype occurred once. The V and J genes are TRBV29-1 and TRBJ1-2; D gene ambiguous. Trimming stripped 8 bases from V and 0 bases from J, with 10 bases between. CDR1 and CDR2 (germline): SQVTM, ANQGSEA. The CDR3 totals 12 residues. Here the CDR3 DNA reads TGCAGCTCCTCCCTGACTAACTATGGCTACACCTTC. It specifies CSSSLTNYGYTF. Variable domain in full (rest from reference TRBV29-1 and TRBJ1-2): SAVISQKPSRDICQRGTSLTIQCQVDSQVTMMFWYRQQPGQSLTLIATANQGSEATYESGFVIDKFPISRPNLTFSTLTVSNMSPEDSSIYLCSSSLTNYGYTFGSGTRLTVV.

This clonotype was recorded many times. The genes are TRBV2 and TRBJ2-7; 8 bases map to TRBD2. This CDR3 contains 15 residues. CDR1 SNHLY and CDR2 FYNNEI come from the germline V gene. Germline trimming cut 4 bases from V and 3 bases from J; bases unmatched to any gene: 8. CDR3 in amino acids: CASSGLAKEVYEQYF. Here the CDR3 DNA reads TGTGCCAGCAGTGGACTAGCGAAGGAAGTCTACGAGCAGTACTTC. Full variable domain (outside the CDR3, taken from reference TRBV2 and TRBJ2-7): EPEVTQTPSHQVTQMGQEVILRCVPISNHLYFYWYRQILGQKVEFLVSFYNNEISEKSEIFDDQFSVERPDGSNFTLKIRSTKLEDSAMYFCASSGLAKEVYEQYFGPGTRLTVT.